This T cell receptor beta chain emerged from a study of shared clonotypes between healthy human individuals. Background on the study: A donor's plate count was three for CD4 naive and three for CD4 memory; CD8 naive had two and CD8 memory one.

The V end was cut by 5 bases, the J end by 0 bases, with 6 bases between. The CDR3 length is 13 residues. Germline V lookup: CDR1 SGHAT, CDR2 FQNNGV. The table lists this clone with a few counts. Sequenced by immunoSEQ multiplex PCR; TCRdb stores in-frame clones only, minus some. The data contain some 2,000,000 clones, 90% to 95% of them singletons. The V call is TRBV11-2, the J call TRBJ2-3; D is undetermined. The sequenced material came from naive CD4+ T cells sorted from blood. Subset: CD45RA+ positively selected. The TCR originated in a man younger than 30 in good health. CDR3 bases: TGTGCCAGCAGCCCGACTAGCACAGATACGCAGTATTTT. This sequence encodes CASSPTSTDTQYF.